What follows are 31 T cell receptor beta chains derived from one specimen sequenced in a study of tumor-infiltrating lymphocytes in primary liver carcinoma. From around 20-30 mg of unsorted bulk tissue, DNA and RNA were co-extracted together. cDNA specific to TCR beta was made from approximately 500 ng of total RNA, with a constant-region primer employed for priming. Each TCR beta library was derived from three nested multiplex PCR rounds that employed slightly modified ARM-PCR. A C-beta reverse primer and TRBV1-TRBV30 forward primers served in each of the first two PCR rounds, at roughly 10 cycles apiece. MiXCR was run by TCRdb on the multiplex PCR reads, yielding one entry per CDR3 protein. The data contain almost 55,000 distinct CDR3 sequences, about 70% of them singletons. The sample comprised liver tumor tissue from sampling region 2. Noted subset: tumor region T2, inferior pole. The receptor set was obtained from a man in his forties with primary liver carcinoma and hepatitis B virus infection.

V gene TRBV30 combines with J gene TRBJ2-7; D gene ambiguous. CDR3 size: 11 residues. Trimming pared 8 bases from V and 6 bases from J, leaving 14 bases between. The germline CDR1 and CDR2 sequences are GTSNPN and SVGIG (reference sequence). The DNA of the CDR3 is TGTGCCAGGCGATCCGCCTTCGAGCAGTACTTC. Translated: CARRSAFEQYF.

This clonotype appeared once. This rearrangement joins TRBV5-1 to TRBJ1-3; D is uncertain. Trimming shortened V by 4 bases and J by 2 bases, and 19 bases separated the two germline ends. This CDR3 is built from 17 residues. Germline-derived CDR1 and CDR2 are SGHRS and YFSETQ. CDR3 in amino acids: CASSLSRGSGAGNTIYF. CDR3 DNA: TGCGCCAGCAGCCTCTCACGGGGATCAGGTGCTGGAAACACCATATATTTT. The complete variable domain, with remaining parts taken from reference TRBV5-1 and TRBJ1-3, reads KAGVTQTPRYLIKTRGQQVTLSCSPISGHRSVSWYQQTPGQGLQFLFEYFSETQRNKGNFPGRFSGRQFSNSRSEMNVSTLELGDSALYLCASSLSRGSGAGNTIYFGEGSWLTVV.

This clonotype was counted a few times. This clone may be a read error of a much larger clone one base away. The rearrangement joins TRBV28 to TRBJ1-5; no clear D gene. This CDR3 comprises 12 residues. V lost 5 bases and J 9 bases, leaving 11 bases between the germline ends. Germline V gene sequence: CDR1 MDHEN, CDR2 SYDVKM. The CDR3 DNA is TGTGCCAGCAGTAGCGAAGGGAGGCCCCAGCATTTT. It codes for CASSSEGRPQHF. Drawing the rest from reference TRBV28 and TRBJ1-5, the complete variable domain is DVKVTQSSRYLVKRTGEKVFLECVQDMDHENMFWYRQDPGLGLRLIYFSYDVKMKEKGDIPEGYSVSREKKERFSLILESASTNQTSMYLCASSSEGRPQHFGDGTRLSIL.

This clonotype showed up many times. The rearrangement uses TRBV5-1 and TRBJ2-7; 8 bases line up with TRBD1. The J segment lost 2 bases and the V segment lost 4 bases, leaving 8 bases of the junction unmatched. The germline gives CDR1 SGHRS, CDR2 YFSETQ. The CDR3 covers 15 residues. CDR3 residues: CASSPGTGITYEQYF. In DNA, the CDR3 is TGCGCCAGCAGCCCCGGGACAGGAATAACCTACGAGCAGTACTTC.

The chain couples TRBV11-1 to TRBJ1-2, with no clear D. CDR3 length equals 13 residues. Trimming stripped 5 bases from V and 11 bases from J, with 18 bases between. The germline V gene has CDR1 SGHAT and CDR2 FQDESV (reference sequence). CDR3 DNA sequence: TGTGCCAGCAGCCTGGACGTCTCCCGTGAGTACACCTTC. Protein sequence: CASSLDVSREYTF.

V is TRBV7-9 and J is TRBJ2-3; 7 bases fit TRBD1. After removal of 5 bases from V and 4 bases from J, the junction contained 12 bases not matched to a gene. This CDR3 contains 16 residues. Germline values: CDR1 SEHNR, CDR2 FQNEAQ (reference sequence). As DNA, the CDR3 is TGTGCCAGCAGCACGTCCTGGGACAGAGACGCAGATACGCAGTATTTT. It specifies CASSTSWDRDADTQYF.

Remarks on this clonotype: A read error may produce the germline difference seen at one junction end. This rearrangement joins TRBV14 to TRBJ1-6; D uncertain. The CDR3 contains 14 residues. Looked up from germline, CDR1 is SGHDN and CDR2 is FVKESK. In nucleotides, the CDR3 is TGTGCTAGCAGCCAGTGGGTGGGTAATTCACCCCTCCACTTT. This translates into CASSQWVGNSPLHF.

Of note for this clonotype: The conserved final phenylalanine or tryptophan is absent from the CDR3, which likely points to a read error. The rearrangement links TRBV6-1 to TRBJ2-7; TRBD1 might be the D (6 bases). The CDR3 is made up of 14 amino acids. The germline V gene encodes CDR1 MNHNS and CDR2 SASEGT. The V end was cut by 7 bases, the J end by 0 bases, with 13 bases between. The CDR3 spells CASNPRTVSYEQYL. The DNA of the CDR3 is TGTGCCAGCAACCCCAGGACAGTCTCCTACGAGCAGTACTTA.

In regard to this clonotype: The missing conserved phenylalanine or tryptophan at the end of this CDR3 makes a read error likely. The chain combines TRBV11-2 with TRBJ2-5; D may be TRBD1 (5 bases). This CDR3 contains 17 residues. CDR1 and CDR2 from the germline V gene are SGHAT and FQNNGV. For the CDR3, the DNA is TGTGCCAGTAGCTTAGGGGCCTTGTCCGTGTTTCAAGAGACCCAGTACATC. This sequence encodes CASSLGALSVFQETQYI.

Worth noting for this clonotype: This clone may be a read error of a much larger clone one base away. The chain recombines TRBV12-3 or TRBV12-4 with TRBJ2-7; 12 nucleotides match TRBD2. The CDR3 totals 19 residues. Here the CDR3 DNA reads TGTACCAGCCCTTCGGAAACTAGCGGGGGGACATCGAGCTCCTACGAGCAGTACTTC. This sequence encodes CTSPSETSGGTSSSYEQYF.

This clonotype showed up just a few times. A read error may produce the germline difference seen at one junction end. The chain links TRBV12-3 or TRBV12-4 to TRBJ2-7; maybe TRBD2 (6 bases). The CDR3 has 14 amino acids. The CDR3 spells CTSWIRAEGYEQYF. CDR3 sequence (DNA): TGTACCAGCTGGATACGAGCGGAGGGATACGAGCAGTACTTC.

The chain combines TRBV6-1 with TRBJ1-6; TRBD1 matches 8 bases. CDR1 MNHNS and CDR2 SASEGT come from the germline V gene. The trim removed 5 bases at V and 10 bases at J, leaving 7 bases unmatched. CDR3 length: 14 residues. CDR3 in amino acids: CASSCDRGLSPLHF. Written as DNA, the CDR3 is TGTGCCAGCAGTTGCGACAGGGGACTCTCACCCCTCCACTTT.

The rearrangement uses TRBV29-1 and TRBJ2-3; TRBD1 is a possible D gene (6 bases). Germline CDR1 reads SQVTM; CDR2 reads ANQGSEA. The CDR3 runs to 13 residues. The CDR3 nucleotides read TGCAGTGTTAAGAGAGGGGGTACAGATACGCAGTATTTT. Its translation: CSVKRGGTDTQYF.

A remark on this clonotype: Compared with germline, one end of the junction differs, possibly owing to a read error. The chain recombines TRBV11-3 with TRBJ2-3; D not certain. The CDR3 has 13 amino acids. The V gene's germline CDR1 is SGHNT and CDR2 YENEEA. The DNA for the CDR3 is TGCGTCAGCAACTGGGGTGAGGCAGATACGCAGTATTTT. It codes for CVSNWGEADTQYF.

On this clonotype: Given a much more abundant clone one base away, this may be a read error. The chain uses TRBV20-1 and TRBJ2-7, with D perhaps TRBD1 or TRBD2 (5 bases each). Per germline, CDR1 DFQATT and CDR2 SNEGSKA (reference sequence). This CDR3 has 12 amino acids. CDR3 loop: CNARGDGFEQYF. DNA of the CDR3: TGCAATGCTAGAGGGGACGGGTTCGAGCAGTACTTC.

In its sample, this clonotype was seen once. The chain recombines TRBV6-1 with TRBJ1-1; 7 bases agree with TRBD1. The germline V gene has CDR1 MNHNS and CDR2 SASEGT. With V trimmed by 4 bases and J by 7 bases, 9 bases remained unmatched. The CDR3 spans 14 residues. The CDR3 DNA is TGTGCCAGCAGTGGATTGAGCAGGGGGGATGAAGCTTTCTTT. It specifies CASSGLSRGDEAFF.

A note on this clonotype: One base away lies a much larger clone, so this may be a sequencing read error. The chain joins TRBV24-1 to TRBJ1-2; D is unresolved. Germline CDR1 reads KGHDR; CDR2 reads SFDVKD. CDR3 length: 14 residues. V shed 3 bases and J shed 0 bases, with 7 bases lying between them. This CDR3 is CATSDRLSNYGYTF. The DNA of the CDR3 is TGTGCCACCAGTGATAGGTTATCTAACTATGGCTACACCTTC.

The chain employs TRBV6-6 and TRBJ2-2; D not resolved. Germline values: CDR1 MNHNY, CDR2 SVGAGI (reference sequence). This CDR3 comprises 13 residues. The V end was cut by 11 bases, the J end by 0 bases, with 10 bases between. This CDR3 is CARAASNTGELFF. CDR3 nucleotides: TGTGCCCGGGCGGCTTCGAACACCGGGGAGCTGTTTTTT.

This clonotype has a count of ten or more. The chain carries TRBV14 and TRBJ2-1; 12 positions match TRBD2. V dropped 4 bases and J dropped 0; count of bases not matched to a gene: 7. Germline loops: CDR1 SGHDN, CDR2 FVKESK. The CDR3 covers 18 residues. CDR3 sequence reads: CASSRGLAGSSSYNEQFF. The CDR3 DNA reads TGTGCCAGCAGCCGCGGACTAGCGGGATCGAGCTCCTACAATGAGCAGTTCTTC.

This clonotype occurred a few times. This chain uses TRBV20-1 with TRBJ2-1; 9 bases align to TRBD1. The CDR3 totals 14 residues. Trimming cost V 4 bases and J 0 bases; bases outside gene matches: 1. CDR1 DFQATT and CDR2 SNEGSKA come from the germline V gene (reference sequence). As DNA, the CDR3 is TGCAGTGCTAACAGGGGGCCCTCCTACAATGAGCAGTTCTTC. It is translated as CSANRGPSYNEQFF.

The V and J genes are TRBV5-8 and TRBJ1-5; 8 bases match TRBD1. This CDR3 has 13 residues. V gave up 6 bases and J gave up 10 bases; unmatched junction bases: 9. CDR1 and CDR2 from the germline V gene are SGHTS and YDEGEE. This chain's CDR3 is CASTSDRGQPQHF. In DNA, the CDR3 is TGTGCCAGCACCTCTGACAGGGGTCAACCCCAGCATTTT.

The CDR3 here is CASRVGQGESEQYF. Written as DNA, the CDR3 is TGTGCCAGCAGGGTCGGACAGGGGGAAAGCGAGCAGTACTTC. The chain joins TRBV2 to TRBJ2-7; 10 bases agree with TRBD1. Losses at the gene ends were 6 bases for V and 6 bases for J; bases not matched to a gene: 8. Germline lookup yields CDR1 SNHLY and CDR2 FYNNEI. The CDR3 length is 14 residues.

Regarding this clonotype: One junction end disagrees with the germline gene, perhaps due to a read error. CDR3 loop: CASSQAGTELFF. Written as DNA, the CDR3 is TGCGCCAGCAGTCAAGCAGGGACCGAGCTGTTCTTC. The V and J genes are TRBV4-1 and TRBJ2-1; either TRBD1 or TRBD2 may supply D (5 bases each). The germline V gene encodes CDR1 MGHRA and CDR2 YSYEKL. The CDR3 spans 12 residues.

This clonotype has ten or more counts. The chain has TRBV5-5 and TRBJ1-2, with a weak D call TRBD1 (6 bases). V lost 4 bases, J lost 1 base, and 14 bases lay in between. CDR3 length equals 15 residues. Germline assignment: CDR1 SGHKS and CDR2 YYEKEE (reference sequence). This CDR3 reads CASSTRTDFNYGYTF. The CDR3 coding sequence is TGTGCCAGCAGCACCCGGACAGATTTTAACTATGGCTACACCTTC. The complete variable domain, with remaining parts taken from reference TRBV5-5 and TRBJ1-2, reads DAGVTQSPTHLIKTRGQQVTLRCSPISGHKSVSWYQQVLGQGPQFIFQYYEKEERGRGNFPDRFSARQFPNYSSELNVNALLLGDSALYLCASSTRTDFNYGYTFGSGTRLTVV.

As regards this clonotype: Without the conserved terminal phenylalanine or tryptophan, this CDR3 likely stems from a read error. The chain employs TRBV4-2 and TRBJ2-7, with a tentative D call TRBD1 (5 bases). The germline CDR1 and CDR2 sequences are LGHNA and YNFKEQ. The CDR3 is 12 residues long. The chain's CDR3 is CASSPDTYEQYS. For the CDR3, the DNA is TGTGCCAGTAGCCCGGACACCTACGAGCAGTACTCC.

About this clonotype: Its ends do not fully match the called genes, so a read error is possible. The chain carries TRBV28 and TRBJ1-2, with D unresolved. The CDR3 is made up of 12 amino acids. Per germline, CDR1 MDHEN and CDR2 SYDVKM. CDR3 loop: CASADSKYGYTF. The CDR3 DNA reads TGTGCCAGCGCGGATAGCAAGTATGGCTACACGTTC.

This rearrangement joins TRBV29-1 to TRBJ2-3; no definite D call. Germline loops: CDR1 SQVTM, CDR2 ANQGSEA. V was pared by 1 base and J by 12 bases, with 20 bases between. The CDR3 loop spans 14 amino acids. The CDR3 nucleotides read TGCAGCGTTGAAGCTAATTCCGGCACAGATGCACAGTATTTT. Its translation: CSVEANSGTDAQYF.

A note on this clonotype: A much larger clone sits a single nucleotide away, making a read error possible. The chain has TRBV4-1 and TRBJ1-2; D perhaps matches TRBD1 (5 bases). The CDR3 is made up of 16 amino acids. The germline CDR1 and CDR2 sequences are MGHRA and YSYEKL. Trimming removed 5 bases at V and 0 bases at J, with 16 bases between. Here the CDR3 reads CASSSERAGTNYGYTF. CDR3 nucleotides: TGCGCCAGCAGCTCCGAGAGGGCAGGGACTAACTATGGCTACACCTTC.

About this clonotype: One junction end disagrees with the germline gene, perhaps due to a read error. The V call is TRBV4-1, the J call TRBJ2-1; D gene uncertain. Germline V gene data show CDR1 as MGHRA and CDR2 as YSYEKL. The CDR3 consists of 15 residues. The CDR3 sequence: CVSIQDPGPHNEQFF. The CDR3 region has the DNA TGCGTCAGCATCCAAGATCCCGGCCCACACAATGAGCAGTTCTTC.

This clonotype was observed a handful of times. One end of the junction varies from germline; a read error may be responsible. The chain uses TRBV7-8 and TRBJ1-1; TRBD1 might be the D (6 bases). CDR1 and CDR2 from the germline V gene are SGHVS and FQNEAQ. This CDR3 is 15 amino acids long. In nucleotides, the CDR3 is TGTGCCAGCAGTCAAGGGGGGGGGAGGGGCACTGAAGCTCTCTTC. Protein product: CASSQGGGRGTEALF.

In this sample, this clonotype turned up once. At one end the junction does not follow the germline gene, possibly because of a read error. The genes are TRBV10-2 and TRBJ2-1; possibly TRBD1 for D (6 bases). The CDR3 totals 15 residues. Germline V gene sequence: CDR1 WSHSY, CDR2 SAAADI. CDR3 protein: CASIEQGPRDNEQFF. The CDR3 DNA sequence: TGCGCCAGTATTGAGCAGGGGCCCCGTGACAATGAGCAATTCTTC.